This entry lists 19 T cell receptor beta chains sequenced from one sample in a study of blood T cell repertoires in COVID-19. The repertoire was sequenced with immunoSEQ multiplex PCR; TCRdb's copy has only in-frame clones and lacks some. The sample contains fewer than 90,000 clones, roughly nine tenths of which appear only once. Specimen: peripheral blood. These receptors came from a man over 45 with active or convalescent COVID-19.

This clone appeared once. The V gene is TRBV2, the J gene TRBJ2-1, with TRBD1 matching over 9 bases. The V gene's germline CDR1 is SNHLY and CDR2 FYNNEI. CDR3 size: 15 residues. The V gene end was trimmed by 3 bases and the J gene end by 5 bases; junction bases not matched to a gene: 5. The CDR3 DNA reads as TGTGCCAGCAGTGATCCGGACAGGGGTCACAATGAGCAGTTCTTC. Its protein is CASSDPDRGHNEQFF.

The chain has TRBV7-9 and TRBJ2-5; D is possibly TRBD2 (5 bases). Germline CDR1 SEHNR, CDR2 FQNEAQ (reference sequence). The CDR3 is 15 amino acids. V dropped 5 bases and J dropped 5 bases, with 18 bases sitting between them. The CDR3 sequence is CASSDIRWRGETQYF. CDR3 bases: TGTGCCAGCAGCGATATACGGTGGAGAGGGGAGACCCAGTACTTC.

The rearrangement links TRBV2 to TRBJ2-2; 13 bases agree with TRBD2. CDR3 length: 15 amino acids. Germline loops: CDR1 SNHLY, CDR2 FYNNEI. V was clipped by 3 bases and J by 6 bases; unmatched bases: 1. The CDR3 DNA reads TGTGCCAGCAGTGATGGACTAGCGGGGGCCGGGGAGCTGTTTTTT. Amino acids: CASSDGLAGAGELFF.

The gene calls are TRBV11-3 and TRBJ2-7, with D unresolved. The CDR3 totals 13 residues. The ends were cut back, 5 bases at V and 5 bases at J, with 13 bases in the middle. Germline assignment: CDR1 SGHNT and CDR2 YENEEA. The CDR3 is CASSPLVSDEQYV. The DNA for the CDR3 is TGTGCCAGCAGCCCGTTAGTCTCTGACGAGCAGTACGTC.

The J gene is TRBJ2-3, the V gene TRBV11-2; D might be TRBD2 (6 bases). CDR3 length: 13 amino acids. CDR1 is SGHAT, CDR2 FQNNGV, per germline. Trimming took off 2 bases at V and 9 bases at J, with 12 bases between the two ends. The CDR3 nucleotides read TGTGCCAGCAGCTTAAATGCTGCGGGGACGCAGTATTTT. This codes for CASSLNAAGTQYF.

This clone has just one count. The chain joins TRBV29-1 to TRBJ2-5; TRBD2 matches at 8 bases. Unmatched junction bases numbered 9, after V lost 8 bases and J lost 4 bases. The CDR3 is 13 residues long. CDR1 and CDR2 from the germline V gene are SQVTM and ANQGSEA. The CDR3: CSTGGPPPETQYF. For the CDR3, the DNA is TGCAGCACGGGGGGGCCACCCCCAGAGACCCAGTACTTC.

Here the CDR3 reads CASSFGDEKLFF. The CDR3 DNA reads TGTGCCAGCAGTTTCGGGGATGAAAAACTGTTTTTT. V and J are TRBV12-3 or TRBV12-4 and TRBJ1-4; D remains ambiguous. Deletions cut 3 bases from V and 6 bases from J, with 5 bases between. CDR3 length equals 12 residues.

A single count supports this clone. The CDR3 DNA reads TGTGCCAGCGTCAGGGGGGCAGTCGGGGAGCTGTTTTTT. Its protein is CASVRGAVGELFF. The chain couples TRBV12-3 or TRBV12-4 to TRBJ2-2, with D maybe TRBD1 (7 bases). The CDR3 has 13 residues. Trimming pared 8 bases from V and 7 bases from J, leaving 14 bases between.

The chain links TRBV3-1 (or the pseudogene TRBV3-2) to TRBJ2-5; 9 positions match TRBD1. The CDR3 is 16 amino acids. The J segment lost 2 bases and the V segment lost 2 bases, leaving 6 bases of the junction unmatched. The germline V gene has CDR1 LGHDT and CDR2 YNNKEL (reference sequence). The chain's CDR3 is CASSQRDRVYQETQYF. The CDR3, as DNA: TGTGCCAGCAGCCAAAGGGACAGGGTTTATCAAGAGACCCAGTACTTC.

V gene TRBV29-1 combines with J gene TRBJ2-5; TRBD2 agrees at 10 bases. The junction had 6 bases not matched to a gene; V was cut back by 6 bases and J by 5 bases. CDR3 length: 13 amino acids. In germline, CDR1 is SQVTM, CDR2 ANQGSEA. The CDR3 DNA reads TGCAGCGTCCATGGACTAGCGGTGGAGACCCAGTACTTC. Encoded protein: CSVHGLAVETQYF.

The rearrangement links TRBV6-1 to TRBJ1-5, with D possibly being TRBD1 (6 bases). Trimming cost V 0 bases and J 6 bases, with 9 bases left between them. This CDR3 is built from 14 residues. CDR1 and CDR2 from the germline V gene are MNHNS and SASEGT. As DNA, the CDR3 is TGTGCCAGCAGTGAAGCGGGGGGGGCTCAGCCCCAGCATTTT. The encoded protein is CASSEAGGAQPQHF.

This chain connects TRBV3-1 (or the pseudogene TRBV3-2) to TRBJ1-3, with no clear D. The ends were cut back, 2 bases at V and 0 bases at J, with 5 bases in the middle. CDR3 length: 14 amino acids. CDR1 and CDR2 (germline): LGHDT, YNNKEL (reference sequence). The CDR3 DNA sequence: TGTGCCAGCAGCCAAACTTTCTCTGGAAACACCATATATTTT. Translated, it gives CASSQTFSGNTIYF.

In this sample, this clone turned up once. The chain links TRBV27 to TRBJ1-5, with TRBD1 as a possible D gene (6 bases). CDR1 and CDR2 (germline): MNHEY, SMNVEV (reference sequence). The CDR3 length is 14 residues. The germline V and J ends were trimmed by 5 bases and 4 bases, with 12 bases remaining between them. The CDR3 region has the DNA TGTGCCAGCAGTCTACAGGGAAGAAATCAGCCCCAGCATTTT. This encodes CASSLQGRNQPQHF.

This rearrangement joins TRBV30 to TRBJ1-1, with D maybe TRBD1 (5 bases). V lost 2 bases, J lost 0 bases, and 22 bases lay in between. CDR1 and CDR2 (germline): GTSNPN, SVGIG (reference sequence). The CDR3 consists of 18 residues. CDR3 nucleotides: TGTGCCTGGAGTCCCGTACTTCAGGGAATCTGCTTGAACACTGAAGCTTTCTTT. It is translated as CAWSPVLQGICLNTEAFF.

The rearrangement links TRBV7-2 to TRBJ2-5; possible D gene TRBD2, 7 bases. Germline CDR1 is SGHTA and CDR2 is FQGNSA. V gave up 6 bases and J gave up 5 bases, with 19 bases separating them. The CDR3 has 15 residues. CDR3 DNA: TGTGCCAGCAGTGACTCTGGGGGGGCCGGTGAGACCCAGTACTTC. Its protein product is CASSDSGGAGETQYF.

This sequence joins TRBV19 and TRBJ2-1; 7 bases are a match to TRBD2. Unmatched junction bases numbered 7, after V lost 2 bases and J lost 0 bases. The CDR3 totals 17 residues. Germline values: CDR1 LNHDA, CDR2 SQIVND (reference sequence). The CDR3 loop reads CASSIYGGVSSYNEQFF. CDR3 DNA sequence: TGTGCCAGTAGTATATATGGGGGGGTTAGCTCCTACAATGAGCAGTTCTTC.

The rearrangement links TRBV3-1 (or the pseudogene TRBV3-2) to TRBJ2-1; 10 positions agree with TRBD1. The J segment lost 4 bases and the V segment lost 4 bases, leaving 4 bases of the junction unmatched. CDR1 is LGHDT, CDR2 YNNKEL, per germline (reference sequence). The CDR3 consists of 15 residues. This CDR3 reads CASSPRDRGYNEQFF. The CDR3 DNA reads as TGTGCCAGCAGCCCCCGGGACAGGGGTTACAATGAGCAGTTCTTC.

V gene TRBV7-9 combines with J gene TRBJ1-4; no definite D call. The CDR3 extends over 16 amino acids. The V and J ends lost 3 bases and 4 bases respectively, with 15 bases between them. Per germline, CDR1 SEHNR and CDR2 FQNEAQ (reference sequence). The chain's CDR3 is CASSLISGSSNEKLFF. The CDR3 DNA reads as TGTGCCAGCAGCTTGATTAGCGGCAGTAGTAATGAAAAACTGTTTTTT.

The rearrangement joins TRBV19 to TRBJ2-2, with 8 bases matching TRBD2. Germline CDR1 is LNHDA and CDR2 is SQIVND (reference sequence). This CDR3 is 15 amino acids long. Trimming cost V 3 bases and J 4 bases; bases outside gene matches: 4. CDR3 sequence: CASSMTSAFTGELFF. In DNA, the CDR3 is TGTGCCAGTAGTATGACTAGCGCTTTCACCGGGGAGCTGTTTTTT.